This T cell receptor beta chain stems from a study of T cells in women clearing cervical HPV infection (dated by TCRdb to 2017 to 2018). Broadly, across the study: The cases were around 23 women with histologically confirmed HPV16-related CIN3 or worse, and 2 of those women had invasive cancers. Nested within Costa Rica's Guanacaste HPV Natural History Study, an exploratory proof-of-principle case-control study compared TCR repertoires across cervical HPV16 outcomes. HLA typing was available for only a few women, so HLA type could not be excluded as a confounder. Blood from cases was collected at the visit where the lesion was first found, while blood from controls was collected once the infection could no longer be detected. Median age was roughly 32 years in cases versus less than 40 in controls, and baseline characteristics did not differ significantly. Controls were 25 or so women whose single incident HPV16 infection cleared within 12 months without precancer or cancer developing. For cases, a median interval of about 140 days, with an interquartile range of about 90 to 210 days, was observed between lesion detection and blood sampling. Cases were matched to controls by age within five years and by the year the sample was collected. The parent cohort enrolled around 9,800 women aged 18 or older in Guanacaste, Costa Rica, during about 1992 to 1995 and followed them for less than 8 years. Five blinded duplicates per group were added as quality controls, giving some 60 samples: some 50 participants and 10 replicates. Overall study results and their limits: Cases were distinguished from controls with an estimated AUC of about 0.8 by random forest classifiers combining richness and V gene abundances. The cross-sectional design could not show whether the associations came before the infection or were a result of it, and neither effector/memory subsets nor HPV-specific T cells were isolated. Lower TRBV6-7 relative abundance was observed in cases than in controls (around 0.1% versus 0.15%; Bonferroni P = 0.0008). Significantly higher TCR repertoire richness was observed in CIN3+ cases than in controls across sequencing depths, whereas no difference in evenness was found. Because the number of T cells per sample was unknown, the richness differences could reflect varying T-cell content rather than repertoire biology.

Every participant had a single incident cervical HPV16 infection, and women with prevalent HPV16 infections were excluded. Cervical HPV DNA was detected with MY09/MY11 PCR, and genotyping was done with dot-blot hybridization. Roughly 16 mL of heparinized blood were centrifuged, and the buffy coat was split into aliquots, frozen at -30 degrees C, and then kept at -80 degrees C. Genomic DNA was extracted from buffy coat specimens using QIAGEN kits. TCR beta CDR3 regions were amplified by multiplex PCR using the immunoSEQ assay from an average of about 1,200 ng genomic DNA per sample. To correct primer bias, the assay used a complete synthetic TCR repertoire to set an amplification baseline. The amplicons were sequenced using the Illumina platform. As for the original processing: Sequences were error-corrected by clustering with frequency ratios and a modified nearest-neighbor algorithm and were then analyzed in the immunoSEQ Analyzer with IMGT gene definitions. At each rarefaction depth, TCR richness and evenness were averaged across 20 rarefaction repeats, and samples with fewer sequences than that depth were excluded. Wilcoxon rank sum tests with FDR correction were used to compare V, D and J gene relative abundances between the groups. Blinded duplicates gave an intraclass correlation of roughly 96% for TCR richness and an average of roughly 76% across around 70 gene segments. The table comes from immuneACCESS by way of TCRdb, which keeps in-frame sequences with V and J called. Part of the clones is missing from these tables; in studies checked, under half for an unresolved V gene and the rest for unknown reasons. That table is the source of V, J and clone size, and D and trimming were worked out from the DNA. In this sample's table one finds over 15,000 clones. The ten largest clones add up to about 10% of the sample.

On this clone: Its antigen is unknown. With the read ending 3 residues before the CDR3 end, the germline J gene is used to fill in that end.

The CDR3 numbers 14 residues from cysteine through phenylalanine. The DNA has 33 bases, all within the CDR3, and is read from base 1. Trimming removed 7 bases from V and 6 bases from J; the gene matches leave 13 bases unexplained. CDR1 and CDR2, per the germline V gene, are SQVTM and ANQGSEA. The chain was built from TRBV29-1 and TRBJ2-7, with 9 bases in between that match TRBD2. Sequencing was done on a sample of blood buffy coat. This clonotype was obtained from a woman between 18 and 70 years old with a cervical HPV16 infection that either progressed to CIN3+ or cleared (not recorded which). The CDR3 bases that were read are TGCAGCGCCAAGGATAGCGGGAGAATAGGCGAG. This codes for CSAKDSGRIGE. The CDR3, in full, reads CSAKDSGRIGEQYF.